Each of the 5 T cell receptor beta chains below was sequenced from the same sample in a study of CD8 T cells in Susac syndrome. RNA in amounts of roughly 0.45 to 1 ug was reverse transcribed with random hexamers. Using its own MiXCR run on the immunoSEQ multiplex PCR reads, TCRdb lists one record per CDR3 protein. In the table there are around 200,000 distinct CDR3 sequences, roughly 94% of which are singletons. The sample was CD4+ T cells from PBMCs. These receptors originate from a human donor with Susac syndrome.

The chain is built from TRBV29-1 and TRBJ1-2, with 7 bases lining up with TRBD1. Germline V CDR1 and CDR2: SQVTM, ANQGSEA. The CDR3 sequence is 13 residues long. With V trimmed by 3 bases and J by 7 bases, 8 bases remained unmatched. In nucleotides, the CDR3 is TGCAGCGTTGAGAGGGGCCAGGGGGGTGGCTACACCTTC. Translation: CSVERGQGGGYTF.

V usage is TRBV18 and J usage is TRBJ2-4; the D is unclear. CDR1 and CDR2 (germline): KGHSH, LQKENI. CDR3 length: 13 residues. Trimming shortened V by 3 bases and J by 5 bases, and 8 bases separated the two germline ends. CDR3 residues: CASSPLGQNIQYF. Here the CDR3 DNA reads TGTGCCAGCTCACCCCTAGGCCAAAACATTCAGTACTTC.

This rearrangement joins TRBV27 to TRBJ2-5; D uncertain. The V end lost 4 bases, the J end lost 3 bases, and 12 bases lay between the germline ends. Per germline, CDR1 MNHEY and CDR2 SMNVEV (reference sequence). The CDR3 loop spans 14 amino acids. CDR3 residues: CASSSAGDEETQYF. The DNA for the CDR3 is TGTGCCAGCAGTTCGGCTGGAGATGAAGAGACCCAGTACTTC.

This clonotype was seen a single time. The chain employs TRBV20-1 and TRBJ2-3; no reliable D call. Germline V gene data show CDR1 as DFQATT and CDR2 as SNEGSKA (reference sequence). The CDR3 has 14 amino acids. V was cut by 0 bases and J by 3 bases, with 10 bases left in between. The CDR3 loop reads CSARDDGETDTQYF. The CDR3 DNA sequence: TGCAGTGCTAGAGACGACGGAGAAACAGATACGCAGTATTTT.

The CDR3 nucleotides are TGTGCCAGCAGTTACAGCGGGAGGTCATACAATGAGCAGTTCTTC. Protein: CASSYSGRSYNEQFF. The chain has TRBV6-2 or TRBV6-3 and TRBJ2-1; TRBD2 matches 9 bases. Germline-derived CDR1 and CDR2 are MNHEY and SVGEGT. This CDR3 is built from 15 residues. V trimming: 2 bases; J trimming: 4 bases; junction bases outside the gene matches: 3.